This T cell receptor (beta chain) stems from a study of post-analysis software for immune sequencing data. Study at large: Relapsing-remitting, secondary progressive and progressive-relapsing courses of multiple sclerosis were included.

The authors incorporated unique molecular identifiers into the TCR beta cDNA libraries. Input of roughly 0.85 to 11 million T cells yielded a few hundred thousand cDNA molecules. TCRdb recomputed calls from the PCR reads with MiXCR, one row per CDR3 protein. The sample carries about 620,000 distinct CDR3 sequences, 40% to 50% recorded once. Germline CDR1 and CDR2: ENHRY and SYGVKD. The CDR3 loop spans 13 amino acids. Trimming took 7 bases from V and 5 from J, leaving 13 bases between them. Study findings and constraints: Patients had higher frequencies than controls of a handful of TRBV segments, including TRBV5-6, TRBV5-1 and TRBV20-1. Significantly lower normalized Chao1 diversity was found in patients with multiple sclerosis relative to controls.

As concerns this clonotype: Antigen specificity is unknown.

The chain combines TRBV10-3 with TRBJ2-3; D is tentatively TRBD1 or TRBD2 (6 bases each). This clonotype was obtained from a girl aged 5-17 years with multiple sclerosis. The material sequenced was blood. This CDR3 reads CAIKRGEEDTQYF. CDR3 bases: TGTGCCATCAAGAGGGGGGAGGAAGATACGCAGTATTTT.